This T cell receptor beta chain was captured in a study of blood T cells in healthy people across ages. Findings of the study overall: Unsorted PBMC material precluded a definitive naive versus antigen-experienced comparison. Older age coincided with a roughly linear decline in TCR beta diversity per million T cells. Higher diversity, along with more naive CD4+ cells, distinguished long-lived donors from aged donors.

The CDR3 extends over 14 amino acids. The ends were cut back, 3 bases at V and 5 bases at J, with 16 bases in the middle. Germline CDR1 DFQATT, CDR2 SNEGSKA (reference sequence). This clonotype was picked up a small number of times. The antigen is unknown. Alongside a J-beta primer mix, a sample-barcoded 5' primer served in a second PCR lasting roughly 6 to 11 cycles. TCRdb independently ran MiXCR on the 5' RACE reads; one entry per CDR3 protein. Among about 1,800,000 distinct CDR3 sequences listed, 28% were seen once. The chain is built from TRBV20-1 and TRBJ1-1; a possible D gene is TRBD1 (5 bases). The clonotype comes from a woman younger than 45 in good health. Sequencing used blood. CDR3 sequence reads: CSASKQGMGTEAFF. CDR3 nucleotide sequence: TGCAGTGCTAGTAAGCAGGGCATGGGGACTGAAGCTTTCTTT.